The clone carrying this T cell receptor beta chain was found many times. The antigen is unknown. The sequence runs out 3 residues before the end of the CDR3; the remainder is reconstructed from the germline J gene. Sequencing input was equivalent genomic DNA from CVID and controls. TCRdb keeps only in-frame clones here, not all; method: immunoSEQ multiplex PCR. This repertoire holds around 45,000 clones, and none appear only once. This sample stems from a study of T cell clonality in common variable immunodeficiency. The study's findings and limits: The cause of increased CVID clonality remains unclear without subpopulation sequencing. TCRbeta clonality was increased in CVID versus healthy controls. In common variable immunodeficiency, TCR beta chains reportedly carried fewer deletions and N-nucleotide insertions.

CDR1 DFQATT and CDR2 SNEGSKA come from the germline V gene (reference sequence). V dropped 1 base and J dropped 0 bases, with 7 bases sitting between them. The CDR3 is 14 residues long. The chain employs TRBV20-1 and TRBJ2-4; D gene unclear. This clonotype was obtained from a person aged 18 to 70 in good health. The sequenced sample was peripheral blood mononuclear cells. The CDR3 loop reads CSARVELAKNIQYF. The part of the CDR3 DNA that was read is TGCAGTGCTAGAGTCGAGCTAGCCAAAAACATT.